One T cell receptor (beta chain) is described in this entry. There are many counts of this clonotype. Its target antigen remains unknown. No base quality information exists; no much larger clone differs at one position. CDR1 and CDR2 (LGHDT, YNNKEL) derive from the germline V gene (reference sequence). V and J are trimmed by 8 bases and 4 bases, and the gene matches miss 10 bases of the junction. Its CDR3 holds 14 amino acids, cysteine through phenylalanine. Just CDR3 DNA is preserved here, 42 bases in frame from base 1. This specimen's treatment or condition label, per the study, means: live attenuated yellow fever vaccine strain. At every blood-draw timepoint, two biological replicates of bulk PBMCs were collected. A standard Ficoll-Paque protocol was used to isolate PBMCs from peripheral blood. TriZol was used to extract RNA from bulk PBMCs, from CD4 and CD8 fractions, and from dextramer-positive and dextramer-negative fractions.

Sequencer: Illumina NovaSeq 6000. TCR cDNA was synthesized by 5'RACE template switching, which introduced a universal primer site and unique molecular identifiers. Priming for cDNA synthesis came from both the TCR alpha and TCR beta constant segments. Library amplification involved two PCR steps, and the second step added sample barcodes and sequencing adapters. Sequencing of the libraries was done on either Illumina HiSeq 2500 (2x100 bp) or NovaSeq (2x150 bp). Regarding the original processing steps: Demultiplexing of reads and collapsing into UMI consensus sequences were performed with MIGEC, and V(D)J alignment was carried out with MiXCR. Vaccine-responding clonotypes were defined with edgeR using replicate PBMC samples, requiring FDR below 0.01 and a log2 fold change above 5 up to day 15. Each bulk clonotype was labeled CD4 or CD8 based on which sequenced repertoire, CD4 or CD8, contained the clonotype at higher abundance. TCRdb handled the public reads itself, with Q25 trimming in fastp and clone calling in MiXCR, and kept productive beta chains. Identical CDR3 protein sequences are pooled into one entry, listed with their most common genes and DNA. Clone size and V and J calls follow TCRdb, not the original study. This sample lists around 300,000 distinct CDR3 sequences; approximately 4% were detected once. The top ten clones comprise approximately 19% of the sample.

These data belong to a study of T cells after yellow fever vaccination (dated by TCRdb to the late 2010s). With regard to the full study: The SMART-Seq v4 Ultra Low Input RNA kit was used to prepare libraries from fractions with low cell numbers. To track T-cell clones before and after primary and booster YFV17D yellow fever vaccination, bulk TCR alpha and beta repertoires were sequenced longitudinally. The cohort comprised two healthy male donors, one aged 18 to 29 and one aged 30 to 40 years. Blood was collected at multiple timepoints before and after primary and secondary immunization, and bulk PBMC replicates and cell subsets were isolated.

Here is what the overall study found, with its caveats: Compared with the primary T-cell response, the secondary T-cell response was faster but weaker, reaching its peak on day 5 rather than on day 15. After the booster, most of the clones that had expanded following primary vaccination were detected again (almost 98% of CD4 and roughly 90% of CD8), which suggests that memory was broadly maintained. FACS-sorted repertoires could contain abundant contaminating clonotypes from the bulk population, so computational filtering was required. A small share of clonotypes occurred in both CD4 and CD8 compartments, likely arising from convergent recombination. The study included only a couple of donors, which limits how far the findings can be generalized.

The input for sequencing was PBMCs, taken 15 days after the yellow fever booster vaccination. The receptor chain draws on TRBV3-1 and TRBJ2-5, with TRBD2 identical over 7 junction bases. The TCR was taken from a man younger than 35 who received the YFV17D yellow fever vaccine. The CDR3 amino acid sequence is: CASSQSGVTETQYF. Here is the DNA: TGTGCCAGCTCCCAAAGCGGGGTAACAGAGACCCAGTACTTC.